A selection of T cell receptor beta chains follows, all from one sample in a study of beta chain features in type 1 diabetes. Some clones are missing from TCRdb's copy, which holds only in-frame ones; the method was immunoSEQ multiplex PCR. The table lists approximately 150,000 clones, 13% of them singletons. Input material: central memory CD4+ T cells from blood. The receptors were gathered from a young man with type 1 diabetes. CDR3s include the opening cysteine and the closing phenylalanine or tryptophan. A D gene is named only where the DNA matches it firmly. Expanded clones get a size class; other rows say once, few or many, or leave the size out.

V gene	J gene	clone size	D gene	CDR3 protein	CDR3 DNA
TRBV6-5	TRBJ2-1	.	TRBD2	CASSYGTSGAYNEQFF	TGTGCCAGCAGTTACGGGACTAGCGGGGCCTACAATGAGCAGTTCTTC
TRBV27	TRBJ2-6	few	TRBD1	CASSPTGVGANVLTF	TGTGCCAGCAGCCCTACAGGGGTTGGGGCCAACGTCCTGACTTTC
TRBV4-1	TRBJ1-1	.	TRBD1	CASSQPDYRGQGNTEAFF	TGCGCCAGCAGCCAGCCTGACTACAGGGGGCAGGGGAACACTGAAGCTTTCTTT
TRBV10-2	TRBJ2-5	.	TRBD2	CASRLAGEETQYF	TGCGCCAGCAGGCTAGCGGGGGAAGAGACCCAGTACTTC
TRBV7-9	TRBJ2-2	.	.	CASSGLRGNTGELFF	TGTGCCAGCAGCGGATTAAGGGGGAACACCGGGGAGCTGTTTTTT
TRBV29-1	TRBJ2-7	many	.	CSVAPGQDTYEQYF	TGCAGCGTTGCCCCGGGGCAAGATACCTACGAGCAGTACTTC
TRBV7-8	TRBJ2-1	few	.	CASSLAPNNEQFF	TGTGCCAGCAGCTTAGCCCCTAACAATGAGCAGTTCTTC
TRBV7-8	TRBJ2-5	.	TRBD2	CASSFGLAGNQETQYF	TGTGCCAGCAGCTTCGGACTAGCGGGGAACCAAGAGACCCAGTACTTC
TRBV5-8	TRBJ2-3	.	TRBD2	CASSLGLAGETDTQYF	TGTGCCAGCAGCTTGGGACTAGCGGGGGAAACAGATACGCAGTATTTT
TRBV29-1	TRBJ1-5	.	.	CSGDDGSNSNQPQHF	TGCAGCGGTGATGATGGGAGTAATAGCAATCAGCCCCAGCATTTT
TRBV28	TRBJ2-3	few	.	CASSPFGGRGTDTQYF	TGTGCCAGCAGTCCTTTTGGGGGGCGGGGCACAGATACGCAGTATTTT
TRBV19	TRBJ1-6	few	.	CASSNPKGTLHF	TGTGCCAGTAGTAACCCGAAAGGGACCCTCCACTTT
TRBV5-1	TRBJ2-5	.	TRBD2	CASSPSGLAGGSGTQYF	TGCGCCAGCAGCCCCAGCGGACTAGCGGGGGGGTCAGGGACCCAGTACTTC
TRBV12-2	TRBJ1-1	.	.	CASRSGTSGNTEAFF	TGTGCAAGTCGCTCCGGGACGTCAGGGAACACTGAAGCTTTCTTT
TRBV7-3	TRBJ2-3	few	TRBD2	CASSSPSGVGDTQYF	TGTGCCAGCAGCTCCCCTAGCGGGGTGGGTGATACGCAGTATTTT
TRBV7-2	TRBJ2-6	.	.	CASSLADRKSSGANVLTF	TGTGCCAGCAGCTTAGCCGACAGGAAAAGCTCTGGGGCCAACGTCCTGACTTTC
TRBV10-2	TRBJ2-3	.	.	CASLGRLVSTDTQYF	TGCGCCAGCTTGGGAAGACTAGTATCCACAGATACGCAGTATTTT
TRBV5-6	TRBJ2-2	.	.	CASARVTGELFF	TGTGCCAGCGCAAGGGTTACCGGGGAGCTGTTTTTT
TRBV19	TRBJ2-7	few	.	CASSIDSGSLTDEQYF	TGTGCCAGTAGTATAGACTCGGGGAGTTTAACCGACGAGCAGTACTTC
TRBV5-1	TRBJ1-5	.	.	CASSFEGRDQPQHF	TGCGCCAGCAGCTTTGAGGGGAGGGACCAGCCCCAGCATTTT
TRBV7-2	TRBJ2-7	few	.	CATKEGIHSYEQYF	TGTGCCACAAAAGAGGGGATACATTCCTACGAGCAGTACTTC
TRBV30	TRBJ1-5	few	.	CAWSVQVNQPQHF	TGTGCCTGGAGTGTTCAGGTAAACCAGCCCCAGCATTTT
TRBV9	TRBJ2-5	.	.	CASSVAPLGVQETQYF	TGTGCCAGCAGCGTAGCCCCCCTAGGAGTACAAGAGACCCAGTACTTC